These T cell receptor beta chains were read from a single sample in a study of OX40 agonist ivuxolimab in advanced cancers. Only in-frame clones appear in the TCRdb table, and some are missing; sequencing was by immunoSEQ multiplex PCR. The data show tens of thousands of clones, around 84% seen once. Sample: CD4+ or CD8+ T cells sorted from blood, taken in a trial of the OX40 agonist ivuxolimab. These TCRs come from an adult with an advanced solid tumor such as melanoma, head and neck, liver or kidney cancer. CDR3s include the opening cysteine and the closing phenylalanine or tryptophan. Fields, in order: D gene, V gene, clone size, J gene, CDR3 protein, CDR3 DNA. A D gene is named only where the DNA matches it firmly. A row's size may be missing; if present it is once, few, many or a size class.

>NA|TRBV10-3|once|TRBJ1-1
CAIRGAGSNTEAFF
TGTGCCATCAGGGGGGCGGGGTCGAACACTGAAGCTTTCTTT
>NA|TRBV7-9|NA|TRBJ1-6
CASSLVRPDNSPLHF
TGTGCCAGCAGCTTAGTTCGGCCAGATAATTCACCCCTCCACTTT
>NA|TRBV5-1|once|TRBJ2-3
CASSLTDRRDTQYF
TGCGCCAGCAGCTTGACTGACAGACGGGATACGCAGTATTTT
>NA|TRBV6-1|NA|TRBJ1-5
CASSEVRVDQPQHF
TGTGCCAGCAGTGAAGTCAGGGTTGATCAGCCCCAGCATTTT
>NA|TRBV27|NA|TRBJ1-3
CASSPSSGNTIYF
TGTGCCAGCAGTCCTAGCTCTGGAAACACCATATATTTT
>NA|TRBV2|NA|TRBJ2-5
CASSRKETQYF
TGTGCCAGCAGCCGGAAAGAGACCCAGTACTTC
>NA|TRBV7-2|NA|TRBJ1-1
CASSRTLNTEAFF
TGTGCCAGCAGCCGGACTCTGAACACTGAAGCTTTCTTT
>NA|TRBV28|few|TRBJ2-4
CASTGSLVGAKNIQYF
TGTGCCAGCACCGGGAGCCTGGTCGGGGCCAAAAACATTCAGTACTTC
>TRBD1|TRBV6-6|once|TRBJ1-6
CASTPDRGRGSPLHF
TGTGCCAGCACCCCCGACAGGGGGCGAGGTTCACCCCTCCACTTT
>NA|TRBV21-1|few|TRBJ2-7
CASTRSSYEQYF
TGTGCCAGCACTAGGAGCTCCTACGAGCAGTACTTC
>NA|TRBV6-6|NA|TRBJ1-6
CASSYHREAPLHF
TGTGCCAGCAGTTATCACAGGGAGGCACCCCTCCACTTT
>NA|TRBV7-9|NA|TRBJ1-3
CASSSLAPSGNTIYF
TGTGCCAGCAGCTCCCTGGCGCCCTCTGGAAACACCATATATTTT
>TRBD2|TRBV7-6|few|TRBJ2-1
CASSLRVREGLDEQFF
TGTGCCAGCAGCTTACGTGTGCGGGAGGGACTGGATGAGCAGTTCTTC
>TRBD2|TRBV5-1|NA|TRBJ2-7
CASSLLLAGENEQYF
TGCGCCAGCAGCTTGCTACTAGCGGGAGAAAACGAGCAGTACTTC
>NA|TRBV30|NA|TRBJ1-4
CAWSVLGVFGEKLFF
TGTGCCTGGAGTGTACTTGGGGTGTTTGGTGAAAAACTGTTTTTT
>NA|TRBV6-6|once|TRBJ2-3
CASSSAGPTQYF
TGTGCCAGCAGTTCCGCGGGCCCGACGCAGTATTTT
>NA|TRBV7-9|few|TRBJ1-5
CASSLSYSNQPQHF
TGTGCCAGCAGCCTCAGCTATAGCAATCAGCCCCAGCATTTT
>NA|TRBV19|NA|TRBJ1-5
CASSINPTGSNQPQHF
TGTGCCAGTAGTATAAACCCGACGGGTAGCAATCAGCCCCAGCATTTT
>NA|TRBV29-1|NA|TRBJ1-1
CSVEEGSGFRNTEAFF
TGCAGCGTTGAAGAGGGGTCCGGGTTTCGGAACACTGAAGCTTTCTTT
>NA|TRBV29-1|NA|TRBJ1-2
CSVVPGGAGYGYTF
TGCAGCGTTGTCCCCGGAGGGGCTGGCTATGGCTACACCTTC
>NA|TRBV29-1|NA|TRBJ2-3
CSAVDRSYSTDTQYF
TGCAGCGCCGTCGACAGGTCGTATAGCACAGATACGCAGTATTTT
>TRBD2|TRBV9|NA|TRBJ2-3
CASSVTTSGGPSTDTQYF
TGTGCCAGCAGCGTAACGACTAGCGGGGGCCCTAGCACAGATACGCAGTATTTT
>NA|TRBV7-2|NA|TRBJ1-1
CASSDTNLNTEAFF
TGTGCCAGCAGCGACACGAATTTGAACACTGAAGCTTTCTTT
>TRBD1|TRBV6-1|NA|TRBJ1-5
CASRLTGEGNQPQHF
TGTGCCAGCAGGCTTACAGGGGAAGGCAATCAGCCCCAGCATTTT
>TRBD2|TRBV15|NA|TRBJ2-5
CATSRDMGLAGGPDETQYF
TGTGCCACCAGCAGAGATATGGGACTAGCGGGAGGGCCGGACGAGACCCAGTACTTC
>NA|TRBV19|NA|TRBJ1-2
CASRLDQVRGYTF
TGTGCCAGTAGGCTGGATCAGGTACGCGGCTACACCTTC
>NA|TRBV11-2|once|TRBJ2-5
CASTSWGAGETQYF
TGTGCCAGCACCTCGTGGGGGGCGGGGGAGACCCAGTACTTC
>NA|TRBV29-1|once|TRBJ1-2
CSVPANYGYTF
TGCAGCGTGCCAGCTAACTATGGCTACACCTTC
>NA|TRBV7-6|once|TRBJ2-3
CASSLGGSGGDTQYF
TGTGCCAGCAGCTTAGGGGGTTCAGGTGGAGATACGCAGTATTTT
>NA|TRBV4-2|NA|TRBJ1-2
CASSQEEGRGYGYTF
TGTGCCAGCAGCCAAGAAGAGGGTCGGGGGTATGGCTACACCTTC
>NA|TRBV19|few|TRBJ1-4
CASSMGVRNEKLFF
TGTGCCAGTAGTATGGGGGTGAGGAATGAAAAACTGTTTTTT
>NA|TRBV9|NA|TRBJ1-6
CASSVSLTSHNSPLHF
TGTGCCAGCAGCGTAAGCCTCACGTCCCATAATTCACCCCTCCACTTT
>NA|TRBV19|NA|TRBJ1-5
CASSITWQALNQPQHF
TGTGCCAGTAGTATTACTTGGCAGGCCTTAAATCAGCCCCAGCATTTT
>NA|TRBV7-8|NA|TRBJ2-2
CASSLKTHKANTGELFF
TGTGCCAGCAGCTTAAAGACTCATAAGGCGAACACCGGGGAGCTGTTTTTT
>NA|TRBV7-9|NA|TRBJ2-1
CASSLVNNEQFF
TGTGCCAGCAGCTTAGTAAACAATGAGCAGTTCTTC
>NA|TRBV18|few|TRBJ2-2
CASSPLTGELFF
TGTGCCAGCTCACCACTTACCGGGGAGCTGTTTTTT
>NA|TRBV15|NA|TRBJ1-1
CATSRDQGMNTEAFF
TGTGCCACCAGCAGAGATCAGGGAATGAACACTGAAGCTTTCTTT
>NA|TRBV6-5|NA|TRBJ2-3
CASKGLGGVADTQYF
TGTGCCAGTAAGGGGTTGGGGGGCGTCGCGGATACGCAGTATTTT
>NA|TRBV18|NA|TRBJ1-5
CASSPRSGDQPQHF
TGTGCCAGCTCACCAAGGTCGGGGGATCAGCCCCAGCATTTT
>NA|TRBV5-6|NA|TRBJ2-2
CASSPAGRSLAGELFF
TGTGCCAGCAGCCCAGCAGGACGGAGTCTGGCCGGGGAGCTGTTTTTT
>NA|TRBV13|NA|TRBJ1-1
CASSLQAANTEAFF
TGTGCCAGCAGCTTACAGGCGGCGAACACTGAAGCTTTCTTT
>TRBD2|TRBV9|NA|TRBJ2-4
CASSGDLAGKNIQYF
TGTGCCAGCAGCGGTGACCTAGCGGGGAAAAACATTCAGTACTTC
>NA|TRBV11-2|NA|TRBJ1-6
CASSPESSYNSPLHF
TGTGCCAGCAGCCCGGAGAGCTCCTATAATTCACCCCTCCACTTT
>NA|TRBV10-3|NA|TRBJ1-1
CASSYSLREGTEAFF
TGTGCCAGCAGTTACTCCCTTAGAGAGGGGACTGAAGCTTTCTTT
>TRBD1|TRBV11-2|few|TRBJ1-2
CASSLGTGGYGYTF
TGTGCCAGCAGCTTAGGGACAGGGGGCTATGGCTACACCTTC
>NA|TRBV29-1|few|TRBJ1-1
CSVEGTATTEAFF
TGCAGCGTTGAAGGGACAGCCACCACTGAAGCTTTCTTT
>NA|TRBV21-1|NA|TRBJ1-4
CASSANSGDPNEKLFF
TGTGCCAGCAGCGCAAATTCAGGGGATCCTAATGAAAAACTGTTTTTT
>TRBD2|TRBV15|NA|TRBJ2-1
CATRTSGGWDEQFF
TGTGCCACCAGGACTAGCGGGGGTTGGGATGAGCAGTTCTTC
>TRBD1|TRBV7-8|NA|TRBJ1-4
CASSSSTGVNEKLFF
TGTGCCAGCAGCTCTTCGACAGGGGTTAATGAAAAACTGTTTTTT
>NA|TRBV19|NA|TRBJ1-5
CASSIGVNQPQHF
TGTGCCAGTAGTATTGGGGTTAATCAGCCCCAGCATTTT
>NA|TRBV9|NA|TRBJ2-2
CASSVGGELFF
TGTGCCAGCAGCGTAGGAGGGGAGCTGTTTTTT